A selection of T cell receptor beta chains follows, all from one sample in a study of blood T cell repertoires in COVID-19. The data were produced by immunoSEQ multiplex PCR, yet TCRdb's version contains in-frame clones alone and is incomplete. The table shows some 260,000 clones, with around 90% occurring only once. Sequencing was performed on peripheral blood. These TCRs come from a man younger than 30 with active or convalescent COVID-19. Both conserved end residues are part of each CDR3. Fields, in order: D gene, J gene, V gene, clone size, CDR3 DNA, CDR3 protein. A D gene is named only where the DNA matches it firmly. Size is stated for part of the rows, as once, few or many counts, or as a class when the clone is expanded.

>TRBD2|TRBJ2-2|TRBV3-1/TRBV3-2|once
TGTGCCAGCAGCCAACGGGAGGGGGCCGGGGAGCTGTTTTTT
CASSQREGAGELFF
>TRBD2|TRBJ2-3|TRBV9|.
TGTGCCAGCAGCGTAGTGGCGACTAGCCTCGCAGATACGCAGTATTTT
CASSVVATSLADTQYF
>.|TRBJ2-1|TRBV6-4|.
TGTGCCAGCAGTGGGCACAAGAATGAGCAGTTCTTC
CASSGHKNEQFF
>TRBD1|TRBJ2-7|TRBV13|.
TGTGCCAGCAGCTCCCACAGGGGCGGCGAGCAGTACTTC
CASSSHRGGEQYF
>.|TRBJ2-3|TRBV4-2|few
TGTGCCAGCAGCCAGGACGCAACCCTCCGTCCGGGAAGGAGAACAGATACGCAGTATTTT
CASSQDATLRPGRRTDTQYF
>TRBD2|TRBJ2-5|TRBV28|.
TGTGCCAGCAGCCCGAGGACTAGCGGACCCCAAGAGACCCAGTACTTC
CASSPRTSGPQETQYF
>.|TRBJ2-3|TRBV4-1|.
TGCGCCAGCAGCCAAGGCCATCTGGACCCAGGGGATACGCAGTATTTT
CASSQGHLDPGDTQYF
>.|TRBJ1-5|TRBV2|.
TGTGCCAGCAACCCCGGGAGGGGGTTGGGGGCCCAGCATTTT
CASNPGRGLGAQHF
>.|TRBJ2-7|TRBV2|once
TGTGCCAGCAGCTATACTATTAGGAGGGCCGCGAAGGGTTCCTACGAGCAGTACTTC
CASSYTIRRAAKGSYEQYF
>TRBD2|TRBJ2-3|TRBV7-2|.
TGTGCCAGCAGCCCCATCGGCCTAGCGGGAGGGCCTTCGGATACGCAGTATTTT
CASSPIGLAGGPSDTQYF
>.|TRBJ1-1|TRBV7-3|.
TGTGCCAGCAGCTTGGCCAGGGGAACCGAAGCTTTCTTT
CASSLARGTEAFF